The 14 T cell receptor beta chains below were found in one sample sequenced in a study. One entry per CDR3 protein, called by TCRdb with MiXCR from the 5' RACE reads. The sample records nearly 55,000 distinct CDR3 sequences, about 25% being singletons. Sequenced sample: tumor-infiltrating naive CD4+ T cells sorted from the breast tumor. Subset indicated: naive CD4+ T cells, CD4+CD45RA+CD25-. These receptors all stem from a female donor with breast cancer.

This clonotype was seen only a few times. CDR3 coding DNA: TGCGCCAGCAGCTTCGTAGCGGACCCTGGGACCCAGTACTTC. This sequence encodes CASSFVADPGTQYF. This chain connects TRBV5-1 to TRBJ2-5, with a tentative D call TRBD2 (6 bases). V was clipped by 2 bases and J by 7 bases, with 15 bases between them. CDR1 is SGHRS, CDR2 YFSETQ, per germline. The length of the CDR3 is 14 residues.

There are a few counts of this clonotype. The V call is TRBV4-1, the J call TRBJ1-6, with D unresolved. Germline loops: CDR1 MGHRA, CDR2 YSYEKL. There are 15 residues in the CDR3. V lost 1 base and J 7 bases, leaving 11 bases between the germline ends. Here the CDR3 DNA reads TGCGCCAGCAGCCAAGTGCCAGGCAAAAATTCACCCCTCCACTTT. Protein product: CASSQVPGKNSPLHF.

This clonotype was detected once. The chain carries TRBV9 and TRBJ1-1, with D hard to call. CDR3 length: 14 residues. Germline V gives CDR1 SGDLS, CDR2 YYNGEE. Trimming pared 0 bases from V and 3 bases from J, leaving 9 bases between. The CDR3 reads CASSVEEGYTEAFF. For the CDR3, the DNA is TGTGCCAGCAGCGTAGAGGAGGGCTACACTGAAGCTTTCTTT.

This clonotype appeared many times. CDR3 protein: CATSDARTSGAYNEQFF. Here the CDR3 DNA reads TGTGCCACCAGTGATGCACGGACTAGCGGCGCCTACAATGAGCAGTTCTTC. The chain uses TRBV24-1 and TRBJ2-1; TRBD2 aligns across 10 bases. The CDR3 has 17 residues. V was pared by 3 bases and J by 2 bases, with 6 bases of the junction left unmatched. Germline V gene sequence: CDR1 KGHDR, CDR2 SFDVKD.

Only a few counts were recorded for this clonotype. CDR3 nucleotides: TGCAGTGCTAGAGATCGAGGGGCCGGGAATGAGCAGTTCTTC. This gives the protein CSARDRGAGNEQFF. This chain connects TRBV20-1 to TRBJ2-1; D might be TRBD1 or TRBD2, each matching 5 bases. V was clipped by 0 bases and J by 7 bases, with 13 bases between them. CDR1 is DFQATT, CDR2 SNEGSKA, per germline (reference sequence). The CDR3 has 14 residues.

This clonotype was observed a handful of times. J is TRBJ2-1 and V is TRBV6-5; D unclear. V lost 0 bases to trimming and J lost 4 bases, with 16 bases between them. Germline CDR1 is MNHEY and CDR2 is SVGAGI. This CDR3 has 17 amino acids. CDR3 protein: CASSYSQARPGYNEQFF. The CDR3 DNA sequence: TGTGCCAGCAGTTACTCTCAAGCGAGACCCGGATACAATGAGCAGTTCTTC.

V gene TRBV7-2 combines with J gene TRBJ2-5; the match to TRBD2 covers 8 bases. Per the germline V gene, CDR1 is SGHTA and CDR2 is FQGNSA. V shed 6 bases, J shed 5 bases, and the junction held 8 bases outside the gene matches. The CDR3 sequence is 14 residues long. This chain's CDR3 is CASSLREGRETQYF. The DNA of the CDR3 is TGTGCCAGCAGTTTACGGGAGGGCCGTGAGACCCAGTACTTC.

V and J are TRBV6-5 and TRBJ2-7; the match to TRBD1 covers 8 bases. J gave up 4 bases and V 5 bases, and 10 bases lay outside the gene matches. The CDR3 loop spans 15 amino acids. Germline V gene lookup returns CDR1 MNHEY and CDR2 SVGAGI. The CDR3 sequence: CASSHRQGRSYEQYF. The DNA of the CDR3 is TGTGCCAGCAGTCACCGACAGGGGCGCTCTTACGAGCAGTACTTC.

This chain uses TRBV5-5 with TRBJ2-7, with 9 bases that match TRBD1. The CDR3 runs 14 residues. Germline loops: CDR1 SGHKS, CDR2 YYEKEE (reference sequence). Germline trimming cut 4 bases from V and 7 bases from J; bases unmatched to any gene: 9. The CDR3 is CASSHRDRVGEQYF. The CDR3 nucleotides read TGTGCCAGCAGCCACCGGGACAGGGTCGGGGAGCAGTACTTC.

CDR3 sequence (DNA): TGTGCCAGCAGCTTAATATCAAAGAGCTACACCTTC. This encodes CASSLISKSYTF. The chain links TRBV11-2 to TRBJ1-2; D call uncertain. The CDR3 is 12 amino acids. Deletions cut 2 bases from V and 9 bases from J, with 10 bases between. Looked up from germline, CDR1 is SGHAT and CDR2 is FQNNGV.

This clonotype was found once. V gene TRBV7-9 combines with J gene TRBJ2-7, with D maybe TRBD1 (6 bases). Germline V gene sequence: CDR1 SEHNR, CDR2 FQNEAQ (reference sequence). The CDR3 is made up of 14 amino acids. The ends were cut back, 8 bases at V and 6 bases at J, with 20 bases in the middle. The CDR3 nucleotides read TGTGCCAGCGACCGAGGGGGATGGCAGGGCGAGCAGTACTTC. It is translated as CASDRGGWQGEQYF.

This clonotype was counted ten times or more. V and J are TRBV20-1 and TRBJ2-3, with 11 bases identical to TRBD2. J lost 4 bases, V lost 5 bases, and 8 bases had no gene match. Germline CDR1 and CDR2: DFQATT and SNEGSKA (reference sequence). The CDR3 runs 15 residues. The CDR3 bases are TGCAGTGCTCTAAGACTAGCGGGAAGTCCAGATACGCAGTATTTT. This encodes CSALRLAGSPDTQYF.

Only one count was recorded for this clonotype. CDR3 protein: CASSDPQGYSGNTIYF. The CDR3 DNA follows: TGCGCCAGCAGTGATCCCCAGGGTTACTCTGGAAACACCATATATTTT. The rearrangement links TRBV10-2 to TRBJ1-3; the D gene is possibly TRBD1 (5 bases). With 3 bases removed from V and 0 bases from J, the gap between germline ends came to 12 bases. Germline lookup yields CDR1 WSHSY and CDR2 SAAADI. This CDR3 has 16 amino acids.

This clonotype was seen a few times. The rearrangement links TRBV12-3 or TRBV12-4 to TRBJ1-4; D remains unclear. The V and J ends lost 6 bases and 8 bases respectively, with 16 bases between them. The CDR3 length is 14 residues. CDR3 sequence (DNA): TGTGCCAGCAGCTACAGCACCGGCAACGAAAAACTGTTTTTT. This encodes CASSYSTGNEKLFF.